Below are 27 T cell receptor beta chains sequenced from a single sample in a study of cytomegalovirus exposure and HLA in healthy donors. Amplification used 60 Vbeta primers and 13 Jbeta primers. Here immunoSEQ multiplex PCR was the method, and the copy in TCRdb shows in-frame clones only, minus some. The sample includes approximately 170,000 clones, roughly 79% of them seen just once. The sample comprised PBMCs. The receptor set was obtained from a man aged 40-49 years in good health and CMV-seronegative.

This clone appeared once. The rearrangement links TRBV4-1 to TRBJ2-5, with D tentatively TRBD1 (5 bases). The end of the DNA is better explained by TRBJ2-7, so the J call may be wrong. The CDR3 spans 14 residues. CDR1 is MGHRA and CDR2 is YSYEKL in the germline V gene. The CDR3 region has the DNA TGCGCCAGCAGCCAATTAGGGGATCCCTACGAGCAGTACTTC. It translates to CASSQLGDPYEQYF.

The chain recombines TRBV7-3 with TRBJ2-3, with 7 bases aligning to TRBD1. The CDR3 has 14 residues. Germline trimming cut 2 bases from V and 5 bases from J; bases unmatched to any gene: 4. Germline values: CDR1 SGHTA, CDR2 FQGTGA. CDR3 sequence: CASSLEGARDTQYF. DNA of the CDR3: TGTGCCAGCAGCTTAGAGGGGGCCAGAGATACGCAGTATTTT.

The gene calls are TRBV25-1 and TRBJ2-1, with D possibly matching TRBD2 (5 bases). The germline V and J ends were trimmed by 10 bases and 8 bases, with 15 bases remaining between them. The CDR3 consists of 12 residues. Germline V gene sequence: CDR1 MGHDK, CDR2 SYGVNS. The CDR3 region has the DNA TGTGCCACCCTGCCTAGCTCCGATGAGCAGTTCTTC. It translates to CATLPSSDEQFF. The full variable domain, its missing parts supplied by reference TRBV25-1 and TRBJ2-1, is EADIYQTPRYLVIGTGKKITLECSQTMGHDKMYWYQQDPGMELHLIHYSYGVNSTEKGDLSSESTVSRIRTEHFPLTLESARPSHTSQYLCATLPSSDEQFFGPGTRLTVL.

V and J are TRBV21-1 and TRBJ1-2; the table's D gene call, TRBD1, was not cross checked with the DNA. TRBV21-1 is labeled a pseudogene. The CDR3 spans 15 residues. In nucleotides, the CDR3 is TGTGCCAGCAGCAAATTCGTAGGTGGGGCGCGGGGCTACACCTTC. It is translated as CASSKFVGGARGYTF.

This clone was picked up one time. This sequence joins TRBV27 and TRBJ2-5; a weak D match, TRBD1 (6 bases). V lost 6 bases to trimming and J lost 7 bases, with 9 bases between them. This CDR3 is built from 11 residues. CDR1 and CDR2 (germline): MNHEY, SMNVEV (reference sequence). In DNA form, the CDR3 reads TGTGCCAGCAGGACAGGTCCGACCCAGTACTTC. Its protein product is CASRTGPTQYF.

The chain joins TRBV5-6 to TRBJ1-2; 7 nucleotides line up with TRBD1. V trimming: 4 bases; J trimming: 10 bases; junction bases outside the gene matches: 13. The CDR3 contains 14 residues. Per germline, CDR1 SGHDT and CDR2 YYEEEE. The CDR3 DNA follows: TGTGCCAGCAGCCCAATAGGAGAGGGGGCAGACTACACCTTC. This translates into CASSPIGEGADYTF.

The chain recombines TRBV5-1 with TRBJ1-5; 9 nucleotides align to TRBD1. Germline lookup yields CDR1 SGHRS and CDR2 YFSETQ. The CDR3 has 17 residues. The junction had 12 bases not matched to a gene; V was cut back by 4 bases and J by 4 bases. This CDR3 reads CASSPDGVGTGNQPQHF. CDR3 nucleotides: TGCGCCAGCAGCCCTGATGGTGTCGGGACAGGGAATCAGCCCCAGCATTTT.

There are a few counts of this clone. The chain is built from TRBV7-2 and TRBJ2-1, with TRBD1 as a possible D gene (6 bases). This CDR3 has 17 residues. V lost 6 bases and J lost 0, with 18 bases in between. Germline V gene lookup returns CDR1 SGHTA and CDR2 FQGNSA. The CDR3 DNA reads as TGTGCCAGCAGTCCCGAGGGGGAACCAAGCTCCTACAATGAGCAGTTCTTC. Amino acid sequence: CASSPEGEPSSYNEQFF.

The table lists this clone with a count of one. This chain links TRBV5-4 with TRBJ2-1; D is perhaps TRBD2 (6 bases). The V gene lost 4 bases and the J gene lost 5 bases, with 16 bases spanning the gap. Germline CDR1 SGHNT, CDR2 YYREEE (reference sequence). CDR3 length: 15 amino acids. This chain's CDR3 is CASSTGLPGNNEQFF. The DNA of the CDR3 is TGTGCCAGCAGCACGGGACTCCCCGGAAACAATGAGCAGTTCTTC.

This clone was seen just once. The V gene is TRBV7-8, the J gene TRBJ2-7, with 7 bases that match TRBD1. This CDR3 has 13 amino acids. V shed 5 bases, J shed 2 bases, and the junction held 3 bases outside the gene matches. Germline V lookup: CDR1 SGHVS, CDR2 FQNEAQ. Here the CDR3 DNA reads TGTGCCAGCAGCCAGCAGGGGGCCTACGAGCAGTACGTC. As protein: CASSQQGAYEQYV.

The chain uses TRBV6-5 and TRBJ1-2; D is undetermined. Trimming shortened V by 6 bases and J by 0 bases, and 8 bases separated the two germline ends. Looked up from germline, CDR1 is MNHEY and CDR2 is SVGAGI. The CDR3 is made up of 13 amino acids. The DNA for the CDR3 is TGTGCCAGCAGCTACGCGGCTAACTATGGCTACACCTTC. The encoded protein is CASSYAANYGYTF.

The chain combines TRBV7-2 with TRBJ1-3, with D tentatively TRBD1 (5 bases). With 3 bases removed from V and 0 bases from J, the gap between germline ends came to 18 bases. CDR1 is SGHTA and CDR2 is FQGNSA in the germline V gene. The CDR3 spans 18 residues. CDR3: CASSFNIGVPSSGNTIYF. DNA for the CDR3: TGTGCCAGCAGCTTCAATATAGGGGTTCCTAGCTCTGGAAACACCATATATTTT. Based on the CDR3 plus reference TRBV7-2 and TRBJ1-3, the full variable domain is GAGVSQSPSNKVTEKGKDVELRCDPISGHTALYWYRQSLGQGLEFLIYFQGNSAPDKSGLPSDRFSAERTGGSVSTLTIQRTQQEDSAVYLCASSFNIGVPSSGNTIYFGEGSWLTVV.

This clone was observed a single time. The chain's CDR3 is CASTSRRAESTDTQYF. The CDR3 region has the DNA TGTGCCAGCACCTCTCGGAGGGCGGAAAGCACAGATACGCAGTATTTT. The chain has TRBV2 and TRBJ2-3; D may be TRBD2 (6 bases). This CDR3 is 16 amino acids long. Trimming removed 7 bases at V and 0 bases at J, with 17 bases between. Germline loops: CDR1 SNHLY, CDR2 FYNNEI.

CDR3 in amino acids: CASSLDLAGELFF. The CDR3 DNA is TGTGCCAGCAGCTTAGACCTAGCCGGGGAGCTGTTTTTT. The rearrangement joins TRBV7-9 to TRBJ2-2, with D unclear. Germline assignment: CDR1 SEHNR and CDR2 FQNEAQ (reference sequence). V lost 1 base and J lost 6, with 6 bases in between. This CDR3 comprises 13 residues.

The chain carries TRBV12-5 and TRBJ2-3, with D possibly matching TRBD2 (6 bases). Germline lookup yields CDR1 LGHNT and CDR2 FRNRAP. This CDR3 contains 18 residues. V dropped 2 bases and J dropped 4 bases, with 22 bases sitting between them. CDR3 sequence (DNA): TGTGCTAGTGGTTTGACCCCTGACGGGACTCGAGGGGCAGATACGCAGTATTTT. It codes for CASGLTPDGTRGADTQYF.

Note on this clone: The sample holds other DNA sequences that translate to the same CDR3. The CDR3 region has the DNA TGTGCCAGCAGCTTAGGAGGGAACTATGGCTACACCTTC. Its translation: CASSLGGNYGYTF. The rearrangement links TRBV7-9 to TRBJ1-2, with no clear D. Germline values: CDR1 SEHNR, CDR2 FQNEAQ (reference sequence). The V end was cut by 1 base, the J end by 2 bases, with 5 bases between. This CDR3 contains 13 residues.

The chain joins TRBV7-2 to TRBJ2-5, with 7 nucleotides matching TRBD2. The CDR3 is 15 amino acids. The junction had 5 bases not matched to a gene; V was cut back by 1 base and J by 3 bases. Germline values: CDR1 SGHTA, CDR2 FQGNSA. The CDR3 region is CASSLVGLAEETQYF. The CDR3, as DNA: TGTGCCAGCAGCTTAGTAGGGCTAGCGGAAGAGACCCAGTACTTC. Drawing the rest from reference TRBV7-2 and TRBJ2-5, the complete variable domain is GAGVSQSPSNKVTEKGKDVELRCDPISGHTALYWYRQSLGQGLEFLIYFQGNSAPDKSGLPSDRFSAERTGGSVSTLTIQRTQQEDSAVYLCASSLVGLAEETQYFGPGTRLLVL.

The chain uses TRBV5-4 and TRBJ2-7; 10 bases fit TRBD2. The CDR3 is 15 residues long. Germline values: CDR1 SGHNT, CDR2 YYREEE (reference sequence). V dropped 4 bases and J dropped 1; count of bases not matched to a gene: 5. CDR3: CASSEGTSESYEQYF. Written as DNA, the CDR3 is TGTGCCAGCAGCGAAGGGACTAGCGAATCCTACGAGCAGTACTTC. Full variable domain (rest looked up from reference TRBV5-4 and TRBJ2-7): ETGVTQSPTHLIKTRGQQVTLRCSSQSGHNTVSWYQQALGQGPQFIFQYYREEENGRGNFPPRFSGLQFPNYSSELNVNALELDDSALYLCASSEGTSESYEQYFGPGTRLTVT.

The chain links TRBV9 to TRBJ1-2; tentatively, D is TRBD1 (6 bases). The CDR3 is 13 amino acids. Germline V gene sequence: CDR1 SGDLS, CDR2 YYNGEE. V was trimmed by 0 bases and J by 6 bases, leaving 9 bases between them. In nucleotides, the CDR3 is TGTGCCAGCAGCGTAGAACAGGGTCATGGCTACACCTTC. Residues: CASSVEQGHGYTF. The whole variable domain, remainder taken from reference TRBV9 and TRBJ1-2, is DSGVTQTPKHLITATGQRVTLRCSPRSGDLSVYWYQQSLDQGLQFLIQYYNGEERAKGNILERFSAQQFPDLHSELNLSSLELGDSALYFCASSVEQGHGYTFGSGTRLTVV.

V gene TRBV7-8 combines with J gene TRBJ2-3, with 9 positions matching TRBD2. CDR1 is SGHVS, CDR2 FQNEAQ, per germline. The CDR3 loop spans 14 amino acids. The V and J ends lost 5 bases and 5 bases, in that order; junction bases with no gene match: 5. The CDR3 region is CASSVREGRDTQYF. CDR3 DNA sequence: TGTGCCAGCAGCGTGCGGGAGGGCAGAGATACGCAGTATTTT.

The chain links TRBV2 to TRBJ1-2; D unresolved. Germline CDR1 SNHLY, CDR2 FYNNEI. This CDR3 comprises 11 residues. Trimming took off 7 bases at V and 4 bases at J, with 7 bases between the two ends. The CDR3 protein is CASTYSYGYTF. The DNA for the CDR3 is TGTGCCAGCACCTACAGCTATGGCTACACCTTC.

This clone was counted between two and nine times. This chain links TRBV6-5 with TRBJ1-2; maybe TRBD1 (6 bases). Trimming removed 6 bases at V and 4 bases at J, with 15 bases between. The CDR3 loop spans 14 amino acids. CDR1 is MNHEY, CDR2 SVGAGI, per germline. CDR3 sequence (DNA): TGTGCCAGCAGCTGGGGAGGGGGGGGCTATGGCTACACCTTC. Its translation: CASSWGGGGYGYTF.

J is TRBJ1-2 and V is TRBV19; no clear D. CDR1 LNHDA and CDR2 SQIVND come from the germline V gene (reference sequence). Trimming cost V 6 bases and J 4 bases, with 9 bases left between them. CDR3 size: 12 residues. The CDR3 here is CASSPGSYGYTF. DNA of the CDR3: TGTGCCAGTAGCCCAGGTTCCTATGGCTACACCTTC.

The CDR3, as DNA: TGCGCCAGCAGCCTCGATCGGGAGCGTACGCAGTATTTT. Protein: CASSLDRERTQYF. The chain uses TRBV5-1 and TRBJ2-3; D may be TRBD2 (6 bases). This CDR3 has 13 residues. Per the germline V gene, CDR1 is SGHRS and CDR2 is YFSETQ. The V end lost 4 bases, the J end lost 8 bases, and 14 bases lay between the germline ends.

This clone has a handful of counts. The chain recombines TRBV5-1 with TRBJ2-1; 10 bases match TRBD2. Germline values: CDR1 SGHRS, CDR2 YFSETQ. This CDR3 is 15 amino acids long. Unmatched junction bases numbered 5, after V lost 2 bases and J lost 6 bases. DNA of the CDR3: TGCGCCAGCAGCTTCACTAGCGGGATTATCAATGAGCAGTTCTTC. Amino acids: CASSFTSGIINEQFF.

This clone has only one observation. The chain links TRBV6-6 to TRBJ2-7; D not resolved. Germline V lookup: CDR1 MNHNY, CDR2 SVGAGI (reference sequence). With 3 bases removed from V and 2 bases from J, the gap between germline ends came to 8 bases. This CDR3 is built from 13 residues. The CDR3 DNA is TGTGCCAGCAGTTATTCCAGGACCTACGAGCAGTACTTC. It translates to CASSYSRTYEQYF.

This clone was observed once. J is TRBJ2-1 and V is TRBV6-5; tentatively, D is TRBD2 (6 bases). Germline V gene lookup returns CDR1 MNHEY and CDR2 SVGAGI. The CDR3 length is 12 residues. The ends were cut back, 2 bases at V and 7 bases at J, with 6 bases in the middle. The CDR3 reads CASSYAGNEQFF. The CDR3 nucleotides read TGTGCCAGCAGTTACGCGGGGAATGAGCAGTTCTTC.